This TCR beta chain derives from a study of T cells after posttransplantation cyclophosphamide. Using immunoSEQ multiplex PCR, the repertoire was profiled, and TCRdb retains in-frame clones only, with some absent. The sample shows roughly 8,000 clones, no singletons; the ten largest hold more than 9%. Cyclophosphamide on days +3 and +4 followed busulfan-fludarabine conditioning and a marrow graft. This clone has ten or more counts. Its antigen is still unknown. Study-wide points: Later post-transplant blood repertoires were often dominated by donor CD8+ memory clones. Recipient CMV seropositivity and CMV reactivation strongly tracked TRB clonality.

Specimen: PBMCs, collected after allogeneic stem cell transplant with posttransplant cyclophosphamide. The receptor was isolated from a female patient in her forties or fifties who received an allogeneic stem cell transplant from a related donor, was CMV-positive, and had no GVHD. A share of the T cells may be of graft donor origin.

CDR3 loop: CASSREGAGNYGYTF. The CDR3 DNA is TGTGCCAGCAGCCGCGAGGGGGCTGGAAACTATGGCTACACCTTC. The rearrangement uses TRBV7-3 and TRBJ1-2; TRBD1 agrees at 7 bases. J lost 2 bases, V lost 5 bases, and 8 bases had no gene match. Germline lookup yields CDR1 SGHTA and CDR2 FQGTGA. The CDR3 spans 15 residues.